The TCR beta chain described here comes from a study of somatic mutations in cytotoxic T cells in rheumatoid arthritis. General study results and limits: The antigen targets of the expanded CD8+ clones lacked identification.

Per the study methods: After comparison against published virus-specific TCRB sequences, only a few of the patient CD8+ clones larger than 1% turned out to match them. Assay used: immunoSEQ multiplex PCR; TCRdb lists only in-frame clones, some missing. V and J calls and clone size follow that table, whereas D and trimming were derived from the DNA. The sample lists 10,000 to 15,000 clones, more than 65% seen once, with under 25% in the top ten. Worth noting for this clone: The antigen remains undetermined.

The CDR3 runs to 15 residues. The germline V gene encodes CDR1 LGHNA and CDR2 YNFKEQ. The V end was cut by 0 bases, the J end by 6 bases, with 15 bases between. The receptor comes from an adult with rheumatoid arthritis. The material sequenced was CD8+ T cells sorted from blood. The rearrangement joins TRBV4-2 to TRBJ2-7; D might be TRBD2 (5 bases). DNA for the CDR3: TGTGCCAGCAGCCAAGATTTGGACTGGTTTAGCGAGCAGTACTTC. This sequence encodes CASSQDLDWFSEQYF.